The clone carrying this T cell receptor beta chain was seen only a few times. The CDR3 has 14 residues. V gave up 2 bases and J gave up 7 bases, with 12 bases separating them. The germline CDR1 and CDR2 sequences are MRHNA and SNTAGT. The sample originates from a study of T cells in Graves' hyperthyroidism and ophthalmopathy. The CDR3 regions of TCR beta were amplified from RNA transcripts. First-round RT-PCR targeting the TCR CDR3 was performed with the HTBI primer set. TCRdb reprocessed the multiplex PCR reads via MiXCR and lists one record per CDR3 protein. Of about 400,000 distinct CDR3 sequences in the sample, roughly an eighth are singletons; the top ten hold 4% to 6.5%.

The material sequenced was blood. This TCR derives from a woman under 30 with Graves' hyperthyroidism. The V call is TRBV6-4, the J call TRBJ1-5, with D maybe TRBD1 (6 bases). DNA for the CDR3: TGTGCCAGCAGTGACCGGGGGGCACGGCAGCCCCAGCATTTT. Translating gives CASSDRGARQPQHF.